What follows are 16 T cell receptor beta chains derived from one specimen sequenced in a study of blood T cell repertoires in COVID-19. The method was immunoSEQ multiplex PCR; TCRdb's version includes in-frame clones alone and lacks a portion of them. The sample lists some 41,000 clones, about 91% seen once, with 15% to 19% in the top ten. Material: peripheral blood. These receptor sequences come from a woman in her twenties or thirties in a cohort sampled during active COVID-19.

A few counts support this clone. The V gene is TRBV7-6, the J gene TRBJ1-6; a weak D match, TRBD1 (5 bases). The CDR3 runs to 16 residues. V was shortened by 1 base and J by 2 bases, with 9 bases between the two germline ends. The germline V gene encodes CDR1 SGHVS and CDR2 FNYEAQ. The CDR3 loop reads CASSLGGLAYNSPLHF. The CDR3 nucleotides are TGTGCCAGCAGCTTAGGGGGACTAGCCTATAATTCACCCCTCCACTTT.

The V call is TRBV6-1, the J call TRBJ2-3; no definite D call. Looked up from germline, CDR1 is MNHNS and CDR2 is SASEGT. The ends were cut back, 0 bases at V and 5 bases at J, with 6 bases in the middle. This CDR3 has 13 residues. The CDR3 DNA reads as TGTGCCAGCAGTGAAGCGCGAGGAGATACGCAGTATTTT. This codes for CASSEARGDTQYF.

This rearrangement joins TRBV13 to TRBJ2-2, with TRBD2 matching over 13 bases. Trimming removed 5 bases from V and 2 bases from J; junction bases left unmatched: 8. This CDR3 is 18 amino acids long. Germline CDR1 PRHDT, CDR2 FYEKMQ (reference sequence). The CDR3 here is CASSTTSGRAGNTGELFF. The CDR3 nucleotides are TGTGCCAGCAGCACAACTAGCGGGAGGGCCGGTAACACCGGGGAGCTGTTTTTT.

The chain couples TRBV6-2 or TRBV6-3 to TRBJ1-6; a weak D match, TRBD1 (6 bases). CDR1 is MNHEY and CDR2 is SVGEGT in the germline V gene. The CDR3 consists of 13 residues. Between the trimmed V and J ends, which lost 2 bases and 11 bases, there was a span of 10 bases. The CDR3 reads CASSYREGAPLHF. CDR3 nucleotide sequence: TGTGCCAGCAGTTACCGGGAGGGGGCACCCCTCCACTTT.

This chain uses TRBV11-3 with TRBJ1-2, with 10 bases lining up with TRBD1. V dropped 3 bases and J dropped 8; count of bases not matched to a gene: 9. The CDR3 spans 15 residues. Germline V gene lookup returns CDR1 SGHNT and CDR2 YENEEA. CDR3 coding DNA: TGTGCCAGCAGCTTGGAAGGGACAGGGGTTAGGGGCTACACCTTC. This translates into CASSLEGTGVRGYTF.

The chain uses TRBV5-1 and TRBJ1-5; no definite D call. V dropped 0 bases and J dropped 2 bases, with 12 bases sitting between them. There are 16 residues in the CDR3. Germline-derived CDR1 and CDR2 are SGHRS and YFSETQ. The DNA for the CDR3 is TGCGCCAGCAGCTTGGCCCGAAATGAGGGCAATCAGCCCCAGCATTTT. Protein sequence: CASSLARNEGNQPQHF.

J is TRBJ2-3 and V is TRBV6-5, with 7 bases that match TRBD1. The germline V gene encodes CDR1 MNHEY and CDR2 SVGAGI. V trimming: 6 bases; J trimming: 4 bases; junction bases outside the gene matches: 10. This CDR3 contains 15 residues. CDR3 loop: CASRRTGVASDTQYF. CDR3 DNA: TGTGCCAGCAGGCGAACAGGGGTTGCGTCAGATACGCAGTATTTT.

In this sample, this clone turned up once. The V and J genes are TRBV7-9 and TRBJ2-5; no reliable D call. CDR3 length: 15 amino acids. Germline V CDR1 and CDR2: SEHNR, FQNEAQ (reference sequence). V was trimmed by 4 bases and J by 2 bases, leaving 14 bases between them. This chain's CDR3 is CASSSGQPGQETQYF. The CDR3 DNA reads as TGTGCCAGCAGCTCCGGTCAACCCGGGCAAGAGACCCAGTACTTC.

CDR3 sequence (DNA): TGCGCCAGCAGCTGGACACCGGGACAGCACAATGAGCAGTTCTTC. Protein product: CASSWTPGQHNEQFF. The rearrangement links TRBV5-1 to TRBJ2-1; 7 bases are a match to TRBD1. This CDR3 contains 15 residues. Germline assignment: CDR1 SGHRS and CDR2 YFSETQ. V shed 3 bases, J shed 5 bases, and the junction held 8 bases outside the gene matches.

This clone has just one count. This chain connects TRBV11-3 to TRBJ2-2, with 14 nucleotides matching TRBD2. Germline V gene lookup returns CDR1 SGHNT and CDR2 YENEEA. The CDR3 runs 20 residues. V lost 6 bases and J lost 4; bases outside the gene matches: 16. In nucleotides, the CDR3 is TGTGCCAGCAGAACAGCCCTGACTAGCGGGAGGGCCGGGGGCACCGGGGAGCTGTTTTTT. Translated: CASRTALTSGRAGGTGELFF.

The chain couples TRBV28 to TRBJ2-5; 7 bases line up with TRBD2. The CDR3 sequence is 13 residues long. The V gene end was trimmed by 1 base and the J gene end by 5 bases; junction bases not matched to a gene: 1. Germline V gene data show CDR1 as MDHEN and CDR2 as SYDVKM. The CDR3 spells CASSLLGGETQYF. CDR3 sequence (DNA): TGTGCCAGCAGTTTATTGGGGGGGGAGACCCAGTACTTC.

The chain couples TRBV5-1 to TRBJ1-4; D gene unclear. This CDR3 has 14 amino acids. V lost 2 bases and J lost 0, with 5 bases in between. Germline V lookup: CDR1 SGHRS, CDR2 YFSETQ. The CDR3 coding sequence is TGCGCCAGCAGCTTCTCGGCAACTAATGAAAAACTGTTTTTT. Translating it yields CASSFSATNEKLFF.

The J gene is TRBJ2-5, the V gene TRBV7-9; 7 bases agree with TRBD1. The germline V gene encodes CDR1 SEHNR and CDR2 FQNEAQ (reference sequence). The V gene end was trimmed by 0 bases and the J gene end by 4 bases; junction bases not matched to a gene: 2. The CDR3 runs to 14 residues. CDR3 coding DNA: TGTGCCAGCAGCTTAGCGGGACAGTTAGAGACCCAGTACTTC. This encodes CASSLAGQLETQYF.

The rearrangement joins TRBV27 to TRBJ1-6; D perhaps matches TRBD1 (5 bases). The CDR3 loop spans 17 amino acids. Germline V lookup: CDR1 MNHEY, CDR2 SMNVEV (reference sequence). The V end was cut by 2 bases, the J end by 9 bases, with 20 bases between. CDR3 nucleotide sequence: TGTGCCAGCAGTTTAGCAAGTATTCACAGGTGGGGTTCACCCCTCCACTTT. Residues: CASSLASIHRWGSPLHF.

This clone was detected once. This rearrangement joins TRBV3-1 (or the pseudogene TRBV3-2) to TRBJ2-7; TRBD1 matches 9 bases. The CDR3 loop spans 17 amino acids. Germline values: CDR1 LGHDT, CDR2 YNNKEL (reference sequence). V shed 4 bases and J 3 bases; nucleotides not matched to a gene: 13. The DNA for the CDR3 is TGTGCCAGCAGCCCCCCCCCGGACAGGGGAGAAGACTACGAGCAGTACTTC. This sequence encodes CASSPPPDRGEDYEQYF.

This chain uses TRBV30 with TRBJ1-1; TRBD1 might be the D (5 bases). With 0 bases removed from V and 4 bases from J, the gap between germline ends came to 9 bases. The CDR3 contains 13 residues. Per germline, CDR1 GTSNPN and CDR2 SVGIG (reference sequence). CDR3 region: CAWSVGGITEAFF. CDR3 sequence (DNA): TGTGCCTGGAGTGTGGGGGGGATCACTGAAGCTTTCTTT. Filled out from reference TRBV30 and TRBJ1-1, the complete variable domain reads SQTIHQWPATLVQPVGSPLSLECTVEGTSNPNLYWYRQAAGRGLQLLFYSVGIGQISSEVPQNLSASRPQDRQFILSSKKLLLSDSGFYLCAWSVGGITEAFFGQGTRLTVV.